This is a list of T cell receptor beta chains from one sample in a study of identical twins. One entry per CDR3 protein, called by TCRdb with MiXCR from the 5' RACE reads. The sample lists approximately 300,000 distinct CDR3 sequences, over 8.5% occurring once. This same sample was also part of a study on yellow fever vaccine responses in identical twins.

Sequencing was done on a sample of CD8+ T cells sorted from blood. Receptor source: a woman younger than 30 in good health. CDR3s include the opening cysteine and the closing phenylalanine or tryptophan. Each record gives: V gene, J gene, clone size, D gene, CDR3 protein, CDR3 DNA. A D gene is named only where the DNA matches it firmly. Clone sizes are given selectively: once, few, many, or a class where the clone is expanded.

v_call: TRBV29-1
j_call: TRBJ2-7
clone_size: many
d_call: -
cdr3_aa: CSVLGGNEQYF
cdr3_nt: TGCAGCGTACTAGGAGGGAACGAGCAGTACTTC

v_call: TRBV5-1
j_call: TRBJ2-7
clone_size: many
d_call: -
cdr3_aa: CASRASAYEQYF
cdr3_nt: TGCGCCAGCCGAGCGAGCGCCTACGAGCAGTACTTC

v_call: TRBV9
j_call: TRBJ2-5
clone_size: -
d_call: -
cdr3_aa: CASSVNGETQYF
cdr3_nt: TGTGCCAGCAGCGTCAATGGGGAGACCCAGTACTTC

v_call: TRBV6-1
j_call: TRBJ1-6
clone_size: many
d_call: -
cdr3_aa: CASSGLGNSPLHF
cdr3_nt: TGTGCCAGCAGTGGACTAGGGAATTCACCCCTCCACTTT

v_call: TRBV2
j_call: TRBJ2-7
clone_size: many
d_call: TRBD2
cdr3_aa: CASSATDSGMGSVGEQYF
cdr3_nt: TGTGCCAGCAGTGCCACTGATAGCGGGATGGGTTCGGTCGGCGAGCAGTACTTC

v_call: TRBV3-1
j_call: TRBJ2-5
clone_size: few
d_call: -
cdr3_aa: CASSQADTSLIDQETQYF
cdr3_nt: TGTGCCAGCAGCCAAGCAGACACCTCCTTAATAGACCAAGAGACCCAGTACTTC

v_call: TRBV9
j_call: TRBJ2-3
clone_size: many
d_call: TRBD2
cdr3_aa: CASSAVDGLAGTDTQYF
cdr3_nt: TGTGCCAGCAGCGCAGTAGATGGACTAGCGGGGACAGATACGCAGTATTTT

v_call: TRBV3-1
j_call: TRBJ2-5
clone_size: -
d_call: -
cdr3_aa: CASSQDVQGGETQYF
cdr3_nt: TGTGCCAGCAGCCAAGATGTACAGGGTGGAGAGACCCAGTACTTC

v_call: TRBV7-8
j_call: TRBJ2-7
clone_size: -
d_call: -
cdr3_aa: CASSSTVPGGVMVHEQYF
cdr3_nt: TGTGCCAGCAGCTCGACAGTTCCGGGGGGCGTGATGGTCCACGAGCAGTACTTC

v_call: TRBV7-9
j_call: TRBJ2-1
clone_size: many
d_call: -
cdr3_aa: CASSLLLQALDEQFF
cdr3_nt: TGTGCCAGCAGCTTACTTCTTCAGGCTCTCGATGAGCAGTTCTTC

v_call: TRBV3-1
j_call: TRBJ2-7
clone_size: -
d_call: TRBD2
cdr3_aa: CASSQAGLAGLYEQYF
cdr3_nt: TGTGCCAGCAGCCAAGCAGGCCTAGCGGGGTTGTACGAGCAGTACTTC